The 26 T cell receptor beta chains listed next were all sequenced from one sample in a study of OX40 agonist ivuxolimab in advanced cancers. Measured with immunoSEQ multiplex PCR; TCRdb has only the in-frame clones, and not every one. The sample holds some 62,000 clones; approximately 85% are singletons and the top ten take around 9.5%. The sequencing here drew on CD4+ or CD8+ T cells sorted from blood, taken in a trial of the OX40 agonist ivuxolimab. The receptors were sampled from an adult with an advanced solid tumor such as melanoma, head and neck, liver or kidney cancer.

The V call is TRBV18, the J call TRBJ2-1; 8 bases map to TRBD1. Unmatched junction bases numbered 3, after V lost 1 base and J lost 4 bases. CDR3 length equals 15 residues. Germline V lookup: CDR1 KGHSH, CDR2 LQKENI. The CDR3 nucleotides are TGTGCCAGCTCACCACAACAGGGGGTGTACAATGAGCAGTTCTTC. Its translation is CASSPQQGVYNEQFF.

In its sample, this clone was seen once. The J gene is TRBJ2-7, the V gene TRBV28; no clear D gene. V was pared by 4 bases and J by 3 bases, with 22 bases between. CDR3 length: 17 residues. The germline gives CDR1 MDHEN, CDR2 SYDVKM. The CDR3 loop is CASSSPTPLSSLYEQYF. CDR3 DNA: TGTGCCAGCAGTTCACCCACTCCCCTGTCGTCTCTCTACGAGCAGTACTTC.

The DNA of the CDR3 is TGTGCCAGCTCACCTTCTCAGGAGGTACAAGAGACCCAGTACTTC. Protein product: CASSPSQEVQETQYF. V usage is TRBV18 and J usage is TRBJ2-5; weak D call: TRBD2 (5 bases). The ends were cut back, 3 bases at V and 2 bases at J, with 13 bases in the middle. Germline lookup yields CDR1 KGHSH and CDR2 LQKENI. The CDR3 is made up of 15 amino acids. Together with reference TRBV18 and TRBJ2-5, the CDR3 gives the full variable domain: NAGVMQNPRHLVRRRGQEARLRCSPMKGHSHVYWYRQLPEEGLKFMVYLQKENIIDESGMPKERFSAEFPKEGPSILRIQQVVRGDSAAYFCASSPSQEVQETQYFGPGTRLLVL.

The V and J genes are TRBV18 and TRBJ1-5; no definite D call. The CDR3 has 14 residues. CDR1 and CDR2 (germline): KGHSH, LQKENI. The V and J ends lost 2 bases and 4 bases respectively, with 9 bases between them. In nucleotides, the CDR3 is TGTGCCAGCTCACCAGGGATGAGGAATCAGCCCCAGCATTTT. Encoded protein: CASSPGMRNQPQHF.

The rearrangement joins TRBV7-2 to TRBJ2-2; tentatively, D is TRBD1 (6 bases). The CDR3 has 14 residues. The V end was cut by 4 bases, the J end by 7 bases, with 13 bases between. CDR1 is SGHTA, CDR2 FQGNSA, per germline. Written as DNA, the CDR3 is TGTGCCAGCAGCTCCACCCACAGGGTCGGGGAGCTGTTTTTT. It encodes CASSSTHRVGELFF.

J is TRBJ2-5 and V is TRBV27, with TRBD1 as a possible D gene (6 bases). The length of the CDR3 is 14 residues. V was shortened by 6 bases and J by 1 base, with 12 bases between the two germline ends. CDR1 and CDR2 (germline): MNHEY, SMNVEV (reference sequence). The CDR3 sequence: CASRKQGFQETQYF. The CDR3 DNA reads TGTGCCAGCAGGAAACAGGGTTTCCAAGAGACCCAGTACTTC.

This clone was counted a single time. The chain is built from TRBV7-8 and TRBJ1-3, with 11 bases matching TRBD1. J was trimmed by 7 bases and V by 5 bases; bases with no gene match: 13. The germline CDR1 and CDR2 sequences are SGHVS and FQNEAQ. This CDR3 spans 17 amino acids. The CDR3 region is CASSPEGGQGARNTIYF. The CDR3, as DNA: TGTGCCAGCAGCCCCGAGGGTGGACAGGGGGCTCGGAACACCATATATTTT.

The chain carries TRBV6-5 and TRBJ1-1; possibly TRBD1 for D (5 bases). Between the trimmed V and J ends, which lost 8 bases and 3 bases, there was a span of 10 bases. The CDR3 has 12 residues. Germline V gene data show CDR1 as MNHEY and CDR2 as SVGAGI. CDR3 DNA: TGTGCCAGCGGGGGGACCCACACTGAAGCTTTCTTT. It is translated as CASGGTHTEAFF.

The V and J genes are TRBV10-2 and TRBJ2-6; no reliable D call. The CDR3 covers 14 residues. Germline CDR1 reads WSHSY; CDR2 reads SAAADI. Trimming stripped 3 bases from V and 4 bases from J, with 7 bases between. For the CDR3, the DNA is TGCGCCAGCAGTGACAGGTACGGGGCCAACGTCCTGACTTTC. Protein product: CASSDRYGANVLTF.

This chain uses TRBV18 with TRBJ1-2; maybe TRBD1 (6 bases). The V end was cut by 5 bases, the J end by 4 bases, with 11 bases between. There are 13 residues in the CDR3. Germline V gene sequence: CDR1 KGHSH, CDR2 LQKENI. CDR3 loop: CASSAGGTYGYTF. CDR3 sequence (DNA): TGTGCCAGCTCAGCCGGGGGCACCTATGGCTACACCTTC.

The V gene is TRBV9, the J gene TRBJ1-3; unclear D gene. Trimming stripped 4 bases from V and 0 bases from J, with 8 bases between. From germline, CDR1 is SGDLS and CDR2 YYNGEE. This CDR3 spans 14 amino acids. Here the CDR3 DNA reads TGTGCCAGCAGCCCCAGACCCTCTGGAAACACCATATATTTT. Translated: CASSPRPSGNTIYF.

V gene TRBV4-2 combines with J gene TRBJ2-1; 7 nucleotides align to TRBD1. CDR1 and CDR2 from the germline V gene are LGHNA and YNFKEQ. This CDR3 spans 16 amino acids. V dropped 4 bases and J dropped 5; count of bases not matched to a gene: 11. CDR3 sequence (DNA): TGTGCCAGCAGCCCCCGACAGGGTACGGCAAACAATGAGCAGTTCTTC. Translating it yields CASSPRQGTANNEQFF.

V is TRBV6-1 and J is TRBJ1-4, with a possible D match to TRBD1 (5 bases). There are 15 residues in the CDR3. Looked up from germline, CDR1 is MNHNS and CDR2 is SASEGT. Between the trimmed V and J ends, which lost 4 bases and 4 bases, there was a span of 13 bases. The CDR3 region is CASSGHRFFNEKLFF. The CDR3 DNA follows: TGTGCCAGCAGTGGACACAGGTTCTTTAATGAAAAACTGTTTTTT.

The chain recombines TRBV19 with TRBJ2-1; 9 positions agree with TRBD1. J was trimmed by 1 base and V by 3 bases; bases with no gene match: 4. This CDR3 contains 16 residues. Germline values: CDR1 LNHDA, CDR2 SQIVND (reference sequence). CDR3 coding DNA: TGTGCCAGTAGTATCGGGACAGGGCTTTCCTACAATGAGCAGTTCTTC. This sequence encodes CASSIGTGLSYNEQFF. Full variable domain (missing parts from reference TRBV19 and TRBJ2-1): DGGITQSPKYLFRKEGQNVTLSCEQNLNHDAMYWYRQDPGQGLRLIYYSQIVNDFQKGDIAEGYSVSREKKESFPLTVTSAQKNPTAFYLCASSIGTGLSYNEQFFGPGTRLTVL.

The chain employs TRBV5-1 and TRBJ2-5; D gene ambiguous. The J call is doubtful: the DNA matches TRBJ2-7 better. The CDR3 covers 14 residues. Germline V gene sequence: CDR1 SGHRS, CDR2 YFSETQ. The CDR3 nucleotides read TGCGCCAGCAGCTTGGGTGGAAAGTCCTACGAGCAGTACTTC. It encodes CASSLGGKSYEQYF.

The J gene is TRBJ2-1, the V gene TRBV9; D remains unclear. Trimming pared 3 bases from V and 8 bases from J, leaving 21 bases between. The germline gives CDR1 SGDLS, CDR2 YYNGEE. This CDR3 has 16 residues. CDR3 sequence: CASSAGKSGWHDEQFF. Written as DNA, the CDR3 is TGTGCCAGCAGCGCCGGCAAATCAGGCTGGCATGATGAGCAGTTCTTC.

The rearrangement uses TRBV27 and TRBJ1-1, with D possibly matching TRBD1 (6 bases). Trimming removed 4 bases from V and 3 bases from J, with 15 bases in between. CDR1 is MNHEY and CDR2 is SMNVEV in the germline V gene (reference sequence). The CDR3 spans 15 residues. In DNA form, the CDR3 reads TGTGCCAGCAGTTACGATGAGAGGGGGTACACTGAAGCTTTCTTT. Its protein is CASSYDERGYTEAFF.

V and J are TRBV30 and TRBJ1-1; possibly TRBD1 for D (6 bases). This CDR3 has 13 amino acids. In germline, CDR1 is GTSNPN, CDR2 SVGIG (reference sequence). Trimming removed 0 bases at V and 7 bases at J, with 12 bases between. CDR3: CAWSVSGVNEAFF. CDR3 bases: TGTGCCTGGAGTGTATCAGGGGTAAATGAAGCTTTCTTT.

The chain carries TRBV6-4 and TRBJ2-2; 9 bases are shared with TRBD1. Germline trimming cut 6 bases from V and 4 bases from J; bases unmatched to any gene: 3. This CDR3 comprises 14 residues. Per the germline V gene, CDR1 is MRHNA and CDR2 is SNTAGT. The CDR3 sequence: CASRQGASTGELFF. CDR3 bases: TGTGCCAGCAGACAGGGGGCGAGCACCGGGGAGCTGTTTTTT.

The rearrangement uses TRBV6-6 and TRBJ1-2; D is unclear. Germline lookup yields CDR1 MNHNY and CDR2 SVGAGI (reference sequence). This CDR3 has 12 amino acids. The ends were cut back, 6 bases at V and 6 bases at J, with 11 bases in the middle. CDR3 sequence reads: CASSRFIDGYTF. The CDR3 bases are TGTGCCAGCAGCCGGTTTATCGATGGCTACACCTTC.

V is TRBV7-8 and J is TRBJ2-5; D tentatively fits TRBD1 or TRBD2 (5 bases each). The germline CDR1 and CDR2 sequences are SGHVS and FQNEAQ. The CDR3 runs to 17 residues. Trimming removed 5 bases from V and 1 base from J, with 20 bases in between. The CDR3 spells CASSLRAGTLVQETQYF. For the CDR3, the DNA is TGTGCCAGCAGCCTACGGGCTGGGACGCTGGTCCAAGAGACCCAGTACTTC.

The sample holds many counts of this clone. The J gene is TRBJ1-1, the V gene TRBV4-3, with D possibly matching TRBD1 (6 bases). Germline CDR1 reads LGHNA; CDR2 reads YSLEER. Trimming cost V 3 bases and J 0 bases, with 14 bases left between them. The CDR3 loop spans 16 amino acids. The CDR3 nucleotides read TGCGCCAGCAGCCACCCAAGGACAGACTTGAACACTGAAGCTTTCTTT. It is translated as CASSHPRTDLNTEAFF.

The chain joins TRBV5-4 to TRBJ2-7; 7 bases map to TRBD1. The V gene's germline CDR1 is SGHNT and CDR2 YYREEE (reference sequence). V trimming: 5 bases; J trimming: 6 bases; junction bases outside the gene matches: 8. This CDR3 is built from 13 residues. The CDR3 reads CASSFDRVGEQYF. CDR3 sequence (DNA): TGTGCCAGCAGTTTCGACAGGGTTGGCGAGCAGTACTTC.

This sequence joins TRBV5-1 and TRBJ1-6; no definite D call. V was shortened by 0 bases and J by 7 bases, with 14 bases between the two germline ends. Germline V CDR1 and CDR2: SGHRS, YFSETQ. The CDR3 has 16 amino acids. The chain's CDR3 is CASSLGSGELNSPLHF. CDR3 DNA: TGCGCCAGCAGCTTGGGGTCCGGGGAGTTAAATTCACCCCTCCACTTT. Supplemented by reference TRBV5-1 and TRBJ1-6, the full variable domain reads KAGVTQTPRYLIKTRGQQVTLSCSPISGHRSVSWYQQTPGQGLQFLFEYFSETQRNKGNFPGRFSGRQFSNSRSEMNVSTLELGDSALYLCASSLGSGELNSPLHFGNGTRLTVT.

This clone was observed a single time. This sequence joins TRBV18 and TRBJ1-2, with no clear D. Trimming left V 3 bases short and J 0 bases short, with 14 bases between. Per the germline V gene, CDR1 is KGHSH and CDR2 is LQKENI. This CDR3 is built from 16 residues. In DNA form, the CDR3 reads TGTGCCAGCTCACCGTCGGGTCCTCCAGCTAACTATGGCTACACCTTC. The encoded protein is CASSPSGPPANYGYTF.

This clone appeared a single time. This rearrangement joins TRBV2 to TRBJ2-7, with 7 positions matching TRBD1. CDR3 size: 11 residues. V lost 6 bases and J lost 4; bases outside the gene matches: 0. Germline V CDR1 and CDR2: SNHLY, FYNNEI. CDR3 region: CASRQGYEQYF. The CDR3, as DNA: TGTGCCAGCAGACAGGGGTACGAGCAGTACTTC.